This passage covers 14 T cell receptor beta chains from one sample sequenced in a study of cytomegalovirus exposure and HLA in healthy donors. PCR used 60 Vbeta primers and 13 Jbeta primers. The assay was immunoSEQ multiplex PCR, and TCRdb's table has in-frame clones only and misses some. The repertoire holds over 85,000 clones, with 55% to 80% as singletons. Input material: PBMCs. All receptors come from a human donor in good health.

This clone has more than one count but fewer than ten. This rearrangement joins TRBV6-1 to TRBJ1-5, with 7 bases aligning to TRBD1. The CDR3 is 15 residues long. Germline V gene sequence: CDR1 MNHNS, CDR2 SASEGT. V shed 8 bases and J 3 bases; nucleotides not matched to a gene: 10. CDR3 bases: TGTGCCAGCTCTCAAGTGGGACAGATCAATCAGCCCCAGCATTTT. Protein: CASSQVGQINQPQHF.

This sequence joins TRBV6-1 and TRBJ2-3; TRBD2 aligns across 8 bases. J was trimmed by 3 bases and V by 7 bases; bases with no gene match: 6. The V gene's germline CDR1 is MNHNS and CDR2 SASEGT. The CDR3 totals 14 residues. In DNA form, the CDR3 reads TGTGCCAGCATAGGGTTAGCGGGGACAGATACGCAGTATTTT. Translating it yields CASIGLAGTDTQYF.

This chain joins TRBV28 and TRBJ2-7; 9 bases align to TRBD2. The germline gives CDR1 MDHEN, CDR2 SYDVKM. V gave up 1 base and J gave up 3 bases; unmatched junction bases: 7. The length of the CDR3 is 16 residues. CDR3 sequence: CASSLFSAGGHYEQYF. The CDR3 coding sequence is TGTGCCAGCAGTTTATTTTCAGCGGGAGGCCACTACGAGCAGTACTTC.

V is TRBV27 and J is TRBJ2-2; TRBD1 aligns across 8 bases. The CDR3 consists of 14 residues. The junction had 7 bases not matched to a gene; V was cut back by 6 bases and J by 7 bases. Germline CDR1 is MNHEY and CDR2 is SMNVEV (reference sequence). This CDR3 is CASSPRTGLGELFF. The CDR3 DNA reads as TGTGCCAGCAGCCCCCGGACAGGGCTCGGGGAGCTGTTTTTT.

The chain joins TRBV4-1 to TRBJ1-4; 7 bases line up with TRBD1. From germline, CDR1 is MGHRA and CDR2 YSYEKL. The CDR3 spans 16 residues. V gave up 0 bases and J gave up 5 bases; unmatched junction bases: 6. The CDR3 sequence is CASSQEGTDRNEKLFF. In DNA form, the CDR3 reads TGCGCCAGCAGCCAAGAGGGGACGGACAGGAATGAAAAACTGTTTTTT.

The table lists this clone with a few counts. The rearrangement links TRBV19 to TRBJ2-2, with D hard to call. Germline CDR1 LNHDA, CDR2 SQIVND (reference sequence). The CDR3 loop spans 13 amino acids. Trimming took 1 base from V and 5 from J, leaving 5 bases between them. The CDR3 DNA follows: TGTGCCAGTAGTATAGTAGCTACCGGGGAGCTGTTTTTT. Its translation: CASSIVATGELFF.

This clone was observed a few times. The rearrangement joins TRBV5-1 to TRBJ2-7; maybe TRBD2 (5 bases). Trimming took 0 bases from V and 4 from J, leaving 17 bases between them. CDR3 length: 16 amino acids. Looked up from germline, CDR1 is SGHRS and CDR2 is YFSETQ. CDR3 DNA: TGCGCCAGCAGCTTGGGTAGCAGCGGCCGAGGATACGAGCAGTACTTC. Protein sequence: CASSLGSSGRGYEQYF.

The V and J genes are TRBV9 and TRBJ1-3, with a tentative D call TRBD1 (6 bases). The CDR3 covers 16 residues. V lost 4 bases and J lost 1, with 15 bases in between. The germline V gene encodes CDR1 SGDLS and CDR2 YYNGEE. The CDR3 DNA is TGTGCCAGCAGCTTACAGGGACTACTGTCTGGAAACACCATATATTTT. It yields the protein CASSLQGLLSGNTIYF.

The V and J genes are TRBV4-1 and TRBJ2-1; 8 nucleotides agree with TRBD2. V was pared by 4 bases and J by 12 bases, with 8 bases of the junction left unmatched. This CDR3 has 13 residues. In germline, CDR1 is MGHRA, CDR2 YSYEKL. CDR3 in DNA: TGCGCCAGCAGCCCTCCGCGGGAGGCGAGGCAGTTCTTC. Amino acids: CASSPPREARQFF.

J is TRBJ2-7 and V is TRBV4-1, with TRBD2 matching 13 bases. The CDR3 extends over 16 amino acids. CDR1 and CDR2 from the germline V gene are MGHRA and YSYEKL. Germline trimming cut 2 bases from V and 4 bases from J; bases unmatched to any gene: 5. The CDR3 region is CASSQKGTSGTYEQYF. CDR3 DNA sequence: TGCGCCAGCAGCCAAAAAGGGACTAGCGGGACGTACGAGCAGTACTTC.

V is TRBV29-1 and J is TRBJ2-7; 7 bases map to TRBD1. The V gene end was trimmed by 6 bases and the J gene end by 2 bases; junction bases not matched to a gene: 13. The CDR3 runs to 15 residues. Per germline, CDR1 SQVTM and CDR2 ANQGSEA. The CDR3 is CSVQRGWGQTYEQYF. The CDR3 bases are TGCAGCGTACAGAGGGGGTGGGGACAGACCTACGAGCAGTACTTC.

To note about this clone: The same CDR3 arises from other DNA sequences in this sample as well. V gene TRBV27 combines with J gene TRBJ1-4, with D maybe TRBD1 (5 bases). CDR3 length: 14 amino acids. V was trimmed by 3 bases and J by 4 bases, leaving 9 bases between them. Germline assignment: CDR1 MNHEY and CDR2 SMNVEV (reference sequence). CDR3 sequence reads: CASSFRARNEKLFF. The CDR3 DNA reads as TGTGCCAGCAGTTTCAGGGCCCGTAATGAAAAACTGTTTTTT.

This clone was picked up a small number of times. J is TRBJ2-2 and V is TRBV19; 7 bases are a match to TRBD2. The CDR3 loop spans 14 amino acids. After removal of 7 bases from V and 2 bases from J, the junction contained 4 bases not matched to a gene. Germline CDR1 is LNHDA and CDR2 is SQIVND (reference sequence). CDR3 protein: CASNSGVNTGELFF. In nucleotides, the CDR3 is TGTGCCAGTAACAGCGGGGTTAACACCGGGGAGCTGTTTTTT.

The V and J genes are TRBV6-5 and TRBJ2-7; TRBD2 is a possible D gene (5 bases). CDR3 length: 16 residues. The V and J ends lost 0 bases and 3 bases respectively, with 15 bases between them. Germline V gene data show CDR1 as MNHEY and CDR2 as SVGAGI. CDR3 region: CASSYSFQRKNYEQYF. CDR3 DNA: TGTGCCAGCAGTTACTCGTTTCAGCGGAAAAACTACGAGCAGTACTTC.